These T cell receptor beta chains were read from a single sample in a study of T cell changes during pregnancy in multiple sclerosis. Repertoires were generated with immunoSEQ multiplex PCR, while TCRdb's copy carries only in-frame clones and drops some. This repertoire shows over 90,000 clones, roughly 92% found once; its top ten account for 0.75% to 0.95%. Material: peripheral blood, obtained after pregnancy. Receptors originate from a female donor with multiple sclerosis, enrolled in a pregnancy study. The conserved cysteine and the conserved F or W are not part of the CDR3 here.

j_gene | v_gene | CDR3aa
TRBJ1-1 | TRBV4-2 | ASSQGARGAEAF
TRBJ2-7 | TRBV6-5 | ASSPGHLAGEQY
TRBJ1-2 | TRBV4-1 | ASSRPGGIYGYT
TRBJ2-7 | TRBV10-2 | ASSDPYEQY
TRBJ2-2 | TRBV28 | ASSRVNTGELF
TRBJ2-1 | TRBV9 | ASSEGATYNEQF
TRBJ1-1 | TRBV7-3 | ASSSQGSTEAF
TRBJ1-1 | TRBV7-6 | ASSLFENRVAEAF
TRBJ2-3 | TRBV4-3 | ASSQDPTGGFTQY
TRBJ2-5 | TRBV7-2 | ASSLVRGRETQY
TRBJ2-7 | TRBV28 | ASTTSRAYEQY
TRBJ2-3 | TRBV6-1 | ASSEATVGTSGRKDTQY
TRBJ2-7 | TRBV6-5 | ASSYSSISGGEQY
TRBJ1-1 | TRBV25-1 | ASTGQPYMNTEAF
TRBJ2-7 | TRBV10-1 | ASSEGTSYHEQY
TRBJ2-1 | TRBV19 | ASSLRLAGVYNEQF
TRBJ1-4 | TRBV4-3 | ASSLDRAGNEKLF
TRBJ2-7 | TRBV7-6 | ASSLDPTGQASYEQY
TRBJ2-7 | TRBV6-6 | ASMGTSDEQY
TRBJ1-2 | TRBV6-1 | ASNTGVINYGYT
TRBJ2-7 | TRBV5-1 | ASSLGDSSYEQY
TRBJ1-5 | TRBV6-1 | ASSERGREGQPQH
TRBJ2-3 | TRBV7-3 | ASSLAGGTDTQY
TRBJ1-3 | TRBV10-3 | AIRRDPGHGLLPPGNTIY
TRBJ1-5 | TRBV6-1 | ASATGSNQPQH
TRBJ1-1 | TRBV6-5 | ASSPGRTGNTEAF
TRBJ1-2 | TRBV18 | ASSPGTGTYGYT
TRBJ2-5 | TRBV19 | ASTTPGQLETQY
TRBJ1-2 | TRBV19 | ASTETGTALNYGYT
TRBJ1-1 | TRBV10-3 | AISEFSTFRTGLNTEAF
TRBJ2-1 | TRBV14 | ASSKKGGVYNEQF
TRBJ2-7 | TRBV7-8 | ASSPSLLSYEQY
TRBJ1-2 | TRBV19 | VSRLPTDYGYT
TRBJ2-5 | TRBV5-1 | ASSLQETQY
TRBJ1-5 | TRBV6-1 | ASSPTTASNQPQH
TRBJ2-7 | TRBV18 | ASSPSGPYEQY
TRBJ2-2 | TRBV29-1 | SGGEQTNTGELF
TRBJ2-5 | TRBV14 | ASFRVPRLLGETQY
TRBJ1-5 | TRBV4-1 | ASSHLQNNQPQH
TRBJ2-1 | TRBV6-1 | ATTRQPHNEQF
TRBJ1-1 | TRBV19 | ASSMRTGGEAF
TRBJ1-1 | TRBV15 | ATSRGRTGGVDTEAF
TRBJ2-5 | TRBV2 | ASSEEATVQETQY
TRBJ2-5 | TRBV7-9 | ASSEGTSGPQETQY
TRBJ2-3 | TRBV30 | AWCRGDKPTDTQY
TRBJ2-1 | TRBV9 | ASSVRQSTEQF
TRBJ1-2 | TRBV5-4 | ASSFGGQGYYGYT
TRBJ2-7 | TRBV5-1 | ASSLGQDLYEQY
TRBJ2-7 | TRBV25-1 | ASAQGASYEQY
TRBJ2-5 | TRBV5-8 | ASSLEGQTGETQY
TRBJ2-2 | TRBV10-3 | ANSGGTGELF
TRBJ2-7 | TRBV7-6 | ASSSPGEQY
TRBJ2-7 | TRBV5-1 | ASSFSPTSGGAGGTYEQY
TRBJ2-5 | TRBV5-3 | ARSLTSWTSGGEETQY